These T cell receptor beta chains were read from a single sample in a study of blood T cell repertoires in COVID-19. TCRdb's copy holds only in-frame clones and misses some; the assay was immunoSEQ multiplex PCR. The sample lists a few hundred thousand clones; roughly 85% were seen once. Sequenced: PBMCs or T cells enriched from blood (not recorded which). The receptors derive from a woman aged 25 to 45 who had recovered from COVID-19. CDR3s include the opening cysteine and the closing phenylalanine or tryptophan. Each record gives: CDR3 DNA, CDR3 protein, V gene, D gene, J gene, clone size. A D gene is named only where the DNA matches it firmly. Expanded clones get a size class; other rows say once, few or many, or leave the size out.

TGTGCCAGCAGCCACCGGGACTACCGTTTGGATGAGCAGTTCTTC | CASSHRDYRLDEQFF | TRBV7-2 | TRBD2 | TRBJ2-1 | NA
TGTGCCAGCAGCCGAGCTAAGGGGCGGGAGGACGGCTACACCTTC | CASSRAKGREDGYTF | TRBV11-2 | NA | TRBJ1-2 | NA
TGTGCCAGCAGTTACTCCACAGGGGGCACTGAAGCTTTCTTT | CASSYSTGGTEAFF | TRBV6-5 | TRBD1 | TRBJ1-1 | NA
TGTGCCAGCAGCCGCGCTACAGGGTACTCACCCCTCCACTTT | CASSRATGYSPLHF | TRBV7-9 | NA | TRBJ1-6 | NA
TGTGCCAGCAAAAATCCCGGGGGTAATGAGCAGTTCTTC | CASKNPGGNEQFF | TRBV2 | NA | TRBJ2-1 | NA
TGTGCCATCAGAGGAGGCGGGGGGGCGGCCTACGAGCAGTACTTC | CAIRGGGGAAYEQYF | TRBV10-3 | TRBD2 | TRBJ2-7 | NA
TGTGCCAGCAGTTACGCGGCGGGGGGGCCGACAGATACGCAGTATTTT | CASSYAAGGPTDTQYF | TRBV6-2/TRBV6-3 | TRBD2 | TRBJ2-3 | NA
TGTGCCAGCAGCTTAACAGGGGATACAGTCAAAAACATTCAGTACTTC | CASSLTGDTVKNIQYF | TRBV7-3 | NA | TRBJ2-4 | NA
TGTGCCAGTAGTATAGCCCAACATAGCAATCAGCCCCAGCATTTT | CASSIAQHSNQPQHF | TRBV19 | NA | TRBJ1-5 | few
TGTGCCATCAGTGAGAGGCAGGGGAACACTGAAGCTTTCTTT | CAISERQGNTEAFF | TRBV10-3 | NA | TRBJ1-1 | NA
TGTGCCAGCAGCGCCTACCAGGGGCTCACTGGCTACACCTTC | CASSAYQGLTGYTF | TRBV9 | NA | TRBJ1-2 | once
TGCGCCAGCAGCCAAGTTGCGGGGTATCAGCCCCAGCATTTT | CASSQVAGYQPQHF | TRBV4-1 | NA | TRBJ1-5 | NA
TGTGCCAGCAGTGAACTTAGCGGGGGGAGCACAGATACGCAGTATTTT | CASSELSGGSTDTQYF | TRBV6-1 | TRBD2 | TRBJ2-3 | NA
TGTGCCAGCAGCTCCCACAGGGGCTCCTACGAGCAGTACTTC | CASSSHRGSYEQYF | TRBV7-2 | TRBD1 | TRBJ2-7 | NA
TGTGCCAGCATCGAACAGGGGTCTCTCAAGCAGTACTTC | CASIEQGSLKQYF | TRBV27 | TRBD1 | TRBJ2-7 | NA
TGTGCCAGCAGTTTGACAGGCGTGGATGGCTACACCTTC | CASSLTGVDGYTF | TRBV6-2/TRBV6-3 | NA | TRBJ1-2 | NA
TGTGCCAGCAGCCCCAGTGGTGGGACAGGGTCCTACGAGCAGTACTTC | CASSPSGGTGSYEQYF | TRBV9 | TRBD1 | TRBJ2-7 | NA
TGTGCCAGCAGCCAAGATCCCAGGGATGATCAGCCCCAGCATTTT | CASSQDPRDDQPQHF | TRBV3-1/TRBV3-2 | NA | TRBJ1-5 | NA
TGCGCCAGCAGCGCACCTCATGCGGTGTGTAATTCACCCCTCCACTTT | CASSAPHAVCNSPLHF | TRBV10-1 | NA | TRBJ1-6 | NA
TGTGCCAGCAGCCAACTAGCGGGAGACAATGAGCAGTTCTTC | CASSQLAGDNEQFF | TRBV3-1/TRBV3-2 | TRBD2 | TRBJ2-1 | NA
TGTGCCAGCAGCTTGGTGGCGGGGGACCCCTACGAGCAGTACTTC | CASSLVAGDPYEQYF | TRBV5-6 | TRBD2 | TRBJ2-7 | NA
TGTGCCAGCAGCTCCCCGGACAGGGGGCAAGAAAAACTGTTTTTT | CASSSPDRGQEKLFF | TRBV5-4 | TRBD1 | TRBJ1-4 | NA
TGTGCCAGCAGCCAAGGGCTCTCTGGAAACACCATATATTTT | CASSQGLSGNTIYF | TRBV3-1/TRBV3-2 | NA | TRBJ1-3 | NA
TGTGCCAGCAGCCCCTCCGGGGTCCGCTATGGCTACACCTTC | CASSPSGVRYGYTF | TRBV14 | NA | TRBJ1-2 | NA
TGTGCCAGCAGCTTGGCGACAGGGGGCCACACTGAAGCTTTCTTT | CASSLATGGHTEAFF | TRBV5-5 | TRBD1 | TRBJ1-1 | NA
TGTGCCAGCAGCTCCGAGCCAGGGGGCAGAACTGAAGCTTTCTTT | CASSSEPGGRTEAFF | TRBV5-4 | TRBD1 | TRBJ1-1 | NA
TGTGCCAGTAGTCCCGCCCGGACAGGGCATGAAAAACTGTTTTTT | CASSPARTGHEKLFF | TRBV19 | TRBD1 | TRBJ1-4 | NA
TGTGCCAGCAGCTGGACAGGGGTGAATTCACCCCTCCACTTT | CASSWTGVNSPLHF | TRBV3-1/TRBV3-2 | TRBD1 | TRBJ1-6 | NA
TGTGCCAGCAGGCCCCGGAGAGACAGAAGAAATGAAAAACTGTTTTTT | CASRPRRDRRNEKLFF | TRBV21-1 | NA | TRBJ1-4 | NA
TGCGCCAGCAGCCCCCGGGACAGTTACGAGCAGTACTTC | CASSPRDSYEQYF | TRBV4-1 | TRBD1 | TRBJ2-7 | once
TGTGCCAGCTCACCGGGACAGGGTGGTTCACCCCTCCACTTT | CASSPGQGGSPLHF | TRBV18 | TRBD1 | TRBJ1-6 | few